Detailed here is one TCR beta chain. Vbeta (60) and Jbeta (13) primers were used in the PCR. Using immunoSEQ multiplex PCR, the repertoire was profiled, and TCRdb retains in-frame clones only, with some absent. The table has about 270,000 clones, roughly two thirds seen once. This specimen comes from a study of cytomegalovirus exposure and HLA in healthy donors. The CDR3 is 12 residues long. Trimming took off 2 bases at V and 1 base at J, with 5 bases between the two ends. Germline CDR1 reads GTSNPN; CDR2 reads SVGIG (reference sequence). The V call is TRBV30, the J call TRBJ1-1; the D gene is possibly TRBD1 (5 bases). The origin of this receptor is a female donor in good health and CMV-seronegative. The specimen sequenced was PBMCs. CDR3 loop: CAWSQGNTEAFF. CDR3 in DNA: TGTGCCTGGAGTCAGGGGAACACTGAAGCTTTCTTT.